One and the same sample provided the 26 T cell receptor beta chains below, sequenced in a study of radiotherapy plus CTLA-4 blockade in lung cancer. Measured with immunoSEQ multiplex PCR; TCRdb has only the in-frame clones, and not every one. The top ten clones hold 0.82% of a sample with tens of thousands of clones, 80% to 85% of them seen once. The source was peripheral blood, collected from a patient treated with radiotherapy plus ipilimumab. Receptors originate from a human donor with non-small cell lung cancer who had stable disease on radiotherapy plus ipilimumab.

The sample holds a few counts of this clone. This sequence joins TRBV6-6 and TRBJ2-7, with TRBD1 identical over 7 bases. Per germline, CDR1 MNHNY and CDR2 SVGAGI (reference sequence). This CDR3 is 14 amino acids long. Trimming cost V 6 bases and J 6 bases; bases outside gene matches: 11. The CDR3 bases are TGTGCCAGCAGCCCCCTCCTGACAGGGCGCGAGCAGTACTTC. Amino acids: CASSPLLTGREQYF.

The chain is built from TRBV9 and TRBJ2-2, with 9 bases aligning to TRBD1. This CDR3 comprises 15 residues. V shed 4 bases and J 1 base; nucleotides not matched to a gene: 2. Germline V gene data show CDR1 as SGDLS and CDR2 as YYNGEE. The CDR3 sequence is CASSPDRGNTGELFF. The CDR3, as DNA: TGTGCCAGCAGCCCGGACAGGGGGAACACCGGGGAGCTGTTTTTT. Variable domain in full (rest from reference TRBV9 and TRBJ2-2): DSGVTQTPKHLITATGQRVTLRCSPRSGDLSVYWYQQSLDQGLQFLIQYYNGEERAKGNILERFSAQQFPDLHSELNLSSLELGDSALYFCASSPDRGNTGELFFGEGSRLTVL.

This chain connects TRBV6-5 to TRBJ2-1; TRBD2 might be the D (5 bases). V lost 2 bases and J 2 bases, leaving 7 bases between the germline ends. This CDR3 has 14 residues. CDR1 and CDR2 (germline): MNHEY, SVGAGI. CDR3 loop: CASSYQLAYNEQFF. The CDR3 coding sequence is TGTGCCAGCAGTTACCAACTAGCCTACAATGAGCAGTTCTTC.

This clone was found a few times. The chain joins TRBV9 to TRBJ2-2; D is unresolved. The CDR3 is made up of 14 amino acids. The V and J ends lost 3 bases and 9 bases respectively, with 15 bases between them. Per germline, CDR1 SGDLS and CDR2 YYNGEE. In DNA, the CDR3 is TGTGCCAGCAGCGCCGGTCATGGTGACCGGGAGCTGTTTTTT. This translates into CASSAGHGDRELFF.

This clone has a handful of counts. V usage is TRBV28 and J usage is TRBJ1-4; D is perhaps TRBD1 (5 bases). The CDR3 has 16 residues. Germline-derived CDR1 and CDR2 are MDHEN and SYDVKM. With 3 bases removed from V and 5 bases from J, the gap between germline ends came to 16 bases. DNA of the CDR3: TGTGCCAGCAGTTTTCTTTTCCGGCGGGGGAATGAAAAACTGTTTTTT. Translated: CASSFLFRRGNEKLFF.

The chain combines TRBV5-1 with TRBJ1-1; 8 bases line up with TRBD1. After removal of 0 bases from V and 1 base from J, the junction contained 11 bases not matched to a gene. Germline V CDR1 and CDR2: SGHRS, YFSETQ. There are 18 residues in the CDR3. CDR3: CASSLAIGVGQGNTEAFF. CDR3 DNA: TGCGCCAGCAGCTTGGCCATCGGTGTTGGACAGGGGAACACTGAAGCTTTCTTT. Drawing the rest from reference TRBV5-1 and TRBJ1-1, the complete variable domain is KAGVTQTPRYLIKTRGQQVTLSCSPISGHRSVSWYQQTPGQGLQFLFEYFSETQRNKGNFPGRFSGRQFSNSRSEMNVSTLELGDSALYLCASSLAIGVGQGNTEAFFGQGTRLTVV.

The rearrangement links TRBV29-1 to TRBJ2-5; perhaps D is TRBD1 or TRBD2 (6 bases each). Looked up from germline, CDR1 is SQVTM and CDR2 is ANQGSEA. This CDR3 has 13 residues. Trimming took 3 bases from V and 5 from J, leaving 13 bases between them. CDR3 DNA sequence: TGCAGCGTTGACAGGGGAGGAGTTGAGACCCAGTACTTC. Translation: CSVDRGGVETQYF.

The V and J genes are TRBV21-1 and TRBJ2-7; the D call TRBD1 from the table was never checked on the DNA. TRBV21-1 is assigned pseudogene status. The CDR3 totals 14 residues. In DNA, the CDR3 is TGTGCCAGCAGCCCCTTACAGGGCTCCTACGAGCAGTACTTC. Protein sequence: CASSPLQGSYEQYF.

The chain is built from TRBV6-1 and TRBJ2-5; tentatively, D is TRBD2 (5 bases). The length of the CDR3 is 14 residues. From germline, CDR1 is MNHNS and CDR2 SASEGT. V was cut by 6 bases and J by 2 bases, with 13 bases left in between. The CDR3 loop reads CASSLPSGQETQYF. DNA for the CDR3: TGTGCCAGCAGCCTCCCCTCGGGGCAAGAGACCCAGTACTTC.

The chain combines TRBV19 with TRBJ1-5; possibly TRBD1 for D (5 bases). Trimming left V 1 base short and J 7 bases short, with 5 bases between. CDR1 is LNHDA and CDR2 is SQIVND in the germline V gene (reference sequence). The CDR3 is made up of 12 amino acids. Written as DNA, the CDR3 is TGTGCCAGTAGTATAGGGGGCCAGCCCCAGCATTTT. Translated: CASSIGGQPQHF.

This clone was picked up a small number of times. The chain links TRBV7-9 to TRBJ1-5; D gene ambiguous. The germline V and J ends were trimmed by 2 bases and 4 bases, with 9 bases remaining between them. The CDR3 is 14 residues long. The V gene's germline CDR1 is SEHNR and CDR2 FQNEAQ (reference sequence). This CDR3 reads CASSLSGMNQPQHF. CDR3 nucleotide sequence: TGTGCCAGCAGCTTATCAGGAATGAATCAGCCCCAGCATTTT.

The chain uses TRBV9 and TRBJ1-2, with TRBD1 as a possible D gene (5 bases). Trimming took 4 bases from V and 8 from J, leaving 18 bases between them. Germline CDR1 SGDLS, CDR2 YYNGEE. The CDR3 covers 14 residues. CDR3 DNA sequence: TGTGCCAGCAGCTCCCGCGGGGGTCTGCAGGGCTACACCTTC. Its translation: CASSSRGGLQGYTF.

This chain links TRBV11-2 with TRBJ2-1, with TRBD2 matching over 11 bases. Per the germline V gene, CDR1 is SGHAT and CDR2 is FQNNGV. The CDR3 is 17 residues long. After removal of 5 bases from V and 5 bases from J, the junction contained 11 bases not matched to a gene. Here the CDR3 reads CASSLTGLAGSNNEQFF. CDR3 DNA sequence: TGTGCCAGCAGCCTCACCGGACTAGCGGGCTCAAACAATGAGCAGTTCTTC.

CDR3 residues: CASRGGSRFDEQYF. The DNA for the CDR3 is TGTGCCAGCAGGGGCGGGAGTAGGTTTGACGAGCAGTACTTC. The rearrangement links TRBV28 to TRBJ2-7, with 7 bases lining up with TRBD2. The CDR3 covers 14 residues. Germline trimming cut 6 bases from V and 5 bases from J; bases unmatched to any gene: 10. CDR1 and CDR2 from the germline V gene are MDHEN and SYDVKM.

The chain employs TRBV5-4 and TRBJ1-1, with 9 bases aligning to TRBD1. The CDR3 extends over 14 amino acids. The V and J ends lost 4 bases and 4 bases, in that order; junction bases with no gene match: 5. CDR1 is SGHNT and CDR2 is YYREEE in the germline V gene (reference sequence). This CDR3 reads CASSQQGAGTEAFF. The CDR3 DNA reads TGTGCCAGCAGCCAACAGGGGGCTGGCACTGAAGCTTTCTTT.

This clone was seen more than once but under ten times. The genes are TRBV9 and TRBJ1-1; no clear D. CDR3 length: 11 amino acids. V was cut by 2 bases and J by 2 bases, with 1 base left in between. Looked up from germline, CDR1 is SGDLS and CDR2 is YYNGEE. As DNA, the CDR3 is TGTGCCAGCAGCGTTAACACTGAAGCTTTCTTT. Translating gives CASSVNTEAFF.

The chain recombines TRBV27 with TRBJ1-1, with 9 bases lining up with TRBD1. The CDR3 extends over 13 amino acids. V dropped 10 bases and J dropped 8; count of bases not matched to a gene: 11. Looked up from germline, CDR1 is MNHEY and CDR2 is SMNVEV (reference sequence). The CDR3 loop is CATSWDRASEAFF. CDR3 nucleotide sequence: TGTGCCACCTCTTGGGACAGGGCCTCCGAAGCTTTCTTT.

The chain links TRBV28 to TRBJ1-3; no clear D. This CDR3 is 12 amino acids long. CDR1 is MDHEN, CDR2 SYDVKM, per germline. Trimming took off 6 bases at V and 2 bases at J, with 5 bases between the two ends. The CDR3 DNA is TGTGCCAGCAGCATCCCTGGAAACACCATATATTTT. Its protein is CASSIPGNTIYF.

This clone was detected only once. The rearrangement links TRBV15 to TRBJ2-2, with unresolved D. The germline V gene encodes CDR1 LNHNV and CDR2 YYDKDF (reference sequence). Trimming took off 6 bases at V and 5 bases at J, with 7 bases between the two ends. The CDR3 extends over 12 amino acids. This CDR3 reads CATRERTGELFF. CDR3 coding DNA: TGTGCCACCAGGGAACGGACCGGGGAGCTGTTTTTT.

The chain is built from TRBV28 and TRBJ2-3; TRBD1 matches 8 bases. The V gene's germline CDR1 is MDHEN and CDR2 SYDVKM. J gave up 1 base and V 2 bases, and 5 bases lay outside the gene matches. CDR3 size: 16 residues. The CDR3 here is CASSLPAGQGTDTQYF. The CDR3 DNA reads TGTGCCAGCAGTTTACCCGCGGGACAGGGCACAGATACGCAGTATTTT.

The chain links TRBV6-1 to TRBJ1-1, with D hard to call. The CDR3 is made up of 11 amino acids. Germline V CDR1 and CDR2: MNHNS, SASEGT. Trimming removed 6 bases from V and 8 bases from J, with 10 bases in between. The CDR3 region is CASRKQSEAFF. CDR3 in DNA: TGTGCCAGCAGGAAACAGTCCGAAGCTTTCTTT.

This chain links TRBV7-3 with TRBJ2-7; no definite D call. The length of the CDR3 is 14 residues. V lost 5 bases to trimming and J lost 3 bases, with 14 bases between them. The germline V gene has CDR1 SGHTA and CDR2 FQGTGA. Here the CDR3 reads CASSRSSGDYEQYF. CDR3 nucleotides: TGTGCCAGCAGCCGATCTTCAGGAGACTACGAGCAGTACTTC. Drawing the rest from reference TRBV7-3 and TRBJ2-7, the complete variable domain is GAGVSQTPSNKVTEKGKYVELRCDPISGHTALYWYRQSLGQGPEFLIYFQGTGAADDSGLPNDRFFAVRPEGSVSTLKIQRTERGDSAVYLCASSRSSGDYEQYFGPGTRLTVT.

V is TRBV18 and J is TRBJ2-4, with D perhaps being TRBD1 or TRBD2 (6 bases each). Germline V gene sequence: CDR1 KGHSH, CDR2 LQKENI. The V and J ends lost 3 bases and 0 bases respectively, with 9 bases between them. The CDR3 consists of 15 residues. Written as DNA, the CDR3 is TGTGCCAGCTCACCCGGGGGCGGAGCCAAAAACATTCAGTACTTC. Its translation: CASSPGGGAKNIQYF.

The chain employs TRBV6-5 and TRBJ1-1; TRBD1 matches at 9 bases. CDR3 length: 16 residues. The V segment lost 1 base and the J segment 3 bases; nucleotides outside the gene matches: 6. CDR1 and CDR2 from the germline V gene are MNHEY and SVGAGI. The CDR3 loop reads CASSYWGQGGDTEAFF. DNA of the CDR3: TGTGCCAGCAGTTACTGGGGACAGGGCGGGGACACTGAAGCTTTCTTT.

This chain uses TRBV6-5 with TRBJ2-5, with 9 positions matching TRBD2. CDR3 size: 15 residues. V shed 5 bases and J 2 bases; nucleotides not matched to a gene: 6. CDR1 is MNHEY, CDR2 SVGAGI, per germline. CDR3 loop: CASSTGTSWQETQYF. The CDR3 DNA follows: TGTGCCAGCAGTACGGGGACTAGCTGGCAAGAGACCCAGTACTTC.

The chain couples TRBV7-2 to TRBJ2-7; D might be TRBD2 (7 bases). The CDR3 extends over 13 amino acids. V was cut by 5 bases and J by 10 bases, with 18 bases left in between. Germline V gene sequence: CDR1 SGHTA, CDR2 FQGNSA. CDR3 loop: CASSNLGGVIQYF. The CDR3 DNA sequence: TGTGCCAGCAGCAACCTAGGGGGGGTTATCCAGTACTTC.